The clone carrying this TCR beta chain was seen ten or more times. Its antigen is currently unknown. The sample belongs to a study of molecular identifiers for immune sequencing clone quantification. As previously described, bulk TCR libraries were made using listed TCR primers. Via MiXCR, TCRdb re-called the PCR reads, giving one row per CDR3 protein. The repertoire consists of some 70,000 distinct CDR3 sequences, with about a sixth occurring once and the leading ten covering about 1.5%. The CDR3 extends over 15 amino acids. Per germline, CDR1 PRHDT and CDR2 FYEKMQ (reference sequence). Trimming removed 1 base at V and 6 bases at J, with 14 bases between. Study results and caveats: A shared barcode on identical TCR molecules could lead to underestimated sizes for highly expanded clones. Spiked Jurkat TCR RNA originating from one cell could reportedly be identified amid about a million naive cells.

The TCR sequence derives from a human donor in good health. Some libraries in this study had Jurkat cell RNA spiked in. Sequences were obtained from naive CD8+ T cells from blood, with Jurkat cell RNA spiked in. Stated subset: FACS-sorted CD8+CD4-CCR7+CD45RA+ naive T cells. V gene TRBV13 combines with J gene TRBJ2-3; TRBD1 is a possible D gene (5 bases). DNA of the CDR3: TGTGCCAGCAGCTTAGCCGCGGTATCAGGGGATACGCAGTATTTT. The encoded protein is CASSLAAVSGDTQYF.